The T cell receptor beta chain under discussion was sequenced for a study of T cell responses to AZD1222 COVID-19 vaccine. The V gene's germline CDR1 is LNHDA and CDR2 SQIVND (reference sequence). V lost 2 bases and J 7 bases, leaving 8 bases between the germline ends. The CDR3 runs 12 residues. Produced via immunoSEQ multiplex PCR; TCRdb's table is partial and in-frame only. Here the sample spans 150,000 to 200,000 clones, approximately 93% being singletons. Sequencing was performed on peripheral blood, taken 28 days after the second AZD1222 dose. V usage is TRBV19 and J usage is TRBJ1-1; tentatively, D is TRBD1 (6 bases). The clonotype originates from an adult who received the AZD1222 COVID-19 vaccine. This CDR3 is CASSIRGGEAFF. The CDR3 DNA reads TGTGCCAGTAGTATAAGGGGGGGTGAAGCTTTCTTT. Full variable domain (outside the CDR3, taken from reference TRBV19 and TRBJ1-1): DGGITQSPKYLFRKEGQNVTLSCEQNLNHDAMYWYRQDPGQGLRLIYYSQIVNDFQKGDIAEGYSVSREKKESFPLTVTSAQKNPTAFYLCASSIRGGEAFFGQGTRLTVV.